One and the same sample provided the 9 T cell receptor beta chains below, sequenced in a study of blood T cell repertoires in COVID-19. Assay used: immunoSEQ multiplex PCR; TCRdb lists only in-frame clones, some missing. This sample yields over 100,000 clones, of which 70% to 90% are seen a single time; around a sixth belongs to the top ten. Sample: peripheral blood. The receptors were sampled from a woman aged 55-70 years with acute or convalescent COVID-19.

The V gene is TRBV18, the J gene TRBJ1-5, with a tentative D call TRBD1 (5 bases). The CDR3 loop spans 12 amino acids. The V gene lost 3 bases and the J gene lost 5 bases, with 5 bases spanning the gap. Per the germline V gene, CDR1 is KGHSH and CDR2 is LQKENI. The CDR3 reads CASSPTDQPQHF. The CDR3 DNA reads as TGTGCCAGCTCACCGACAGATCAGCCCCAGCATTTT. Using reference TRBV18 and TRBJ1-5 for the parts outside the CDR3, the full variable domain is NAGVMQNPRHLVRRRGQEARLRCSPMKGHSHVYWYRQLPEEGLKFMVYLQKENIIDESGMPKERFSAEFPKEGPSILRIQQVVRGDSAAYFCASSPTDQPQHFGDGTRLSIL.

V gene TRBV18 combines with J gene TRBJ1-1; TRBD1 aligns across 9 bases. With 3 bases clipped from V and 3 bases from J, the junction kept 5 bases outside the gene matches. The germline CDR1 and CDR2 sequences are KGHSH and LQKENI. The CDR3 is made up of 15 amino acids. The CDR3 sequence: CASSPSTGGDTEAFF. CDR3 nucleotides: TGTGCCAGCTCACCTTCGACAGGGGGGGACACTGAAGCTTTCTTT.

The chain carries TRBV12-5 and TRBJ1-1; D gene uncertain. The CDR3 spans 11 residues. Germline assignment: CDR1 LGHNT and CDR2 FRNRAP. Between the trimmed V and J ends, which lost 2 bases and 8 bases, there was a span of 6 bases. DNA of the CDR3: TGTGCTAGTGGTTTGACGCGGGAAGCTTTCTTT. This gives the protein CASGLTREAFF.

The chain is built from TRBV28 and TRBJ2-7; D is uncertain. CDR3 length: 14 residues. From germline, CDR1 is MDHEN and CDR2 SYDVKM. Trimming took off 7 bases at V and 0 bases at J, with 13 bases between the two ends. CDR3 sequence reads: CASTPSLSSYEQYF. In DNA form, the CDR3 reads TGTGCCAGCACCCCCTCCTTGAGCTCCTACGAGCAGTACTTC.

This clone has only a few counts. This chain joins TRBV18 and TRBJ2-5; a weak D match, TRBD2 (5 bases). This CDR3 spans 13 amino acids. Trimming shortened V by 6 bases and J by 3 bases, and 11 bases separated the two germline ends. Germline CDR1 KGHSH, CDR2 LQKENI. The CDR3 loop is CASSPTLEETQYF. CDR3 DNA: TGTGCCAGCTCGCCGACACTAGAAGAGACCCAGTACTTC.

This chain uses TRBV27 with TRBJ1-6; the D is unclear. This CDR3 contains 13 residues. Per germline, CDR1 MNHEY and CDR2 SMNVEV (reference sequence). The V end was cut by 4 bases, the J end by 7 bases, with 8 bases between. CDR3 loop: CASSYGFNSPLHF. The CDR3, as DNA: TGTGCCAGCAGTTATGGCTTCAATTCACCCCTCCACTTT.

The chain couples TRBV7-3 to TRBJ1-1; possible D gene TRBD1, 5 bases. Germline-derived CDR1 and CDR2 are SGHTA and FQGTGA. V lost 5 bases and J 5 bases, leaving 15 bases between the germline ends. The CDR3 spans 14 residues. CDR3 nucleotides: TGTGCCAGCAGCCCCGGGGGGTCTGGGACTGAAGCTTTCTTT. Its protein is CASSPGGSGTEAFF.

The chain joins TRBV28 to TRBJ1-1; 10 bases are shared with TRBD1. This CDR3 is 14 amino acids long. The V segment lost 7 bases and the J segment 4 bases; nucleotides outside the gene matches: 6. Per germline, CDR1 MDHEN and CDR2 SYDVKM. CDR3 in DNA: TGTGCCAGCAACGACAGGGGGCGTTTCACTGAAGCTTTCTTT. Translating gives CASNDRGRFTEAFF.

The gene calls are TRBV12-3 or TRBV12-4 and TRBJ1-1; 7 bases fit TRBD1. V lost 7 bases, J lost 11 bases, and 13 bases stayed unmatched. This CDR3 is built from 13 residues. The CDR3: CASTDLGQVEAFF. The CDR3 coding sequence is TGTGCCAGCACCGACCTAGGACAGGTCGAGGCTTTCTTT.